A single sample is the source of the 26 T cell receptor beta chains below, sequenced in a study of PD-L1 blockade in urothelial cancer. The method was immunoSEQ multiplex PCR; TCRdb's version includes in-frame clones alone and lacks a portion of them. The table has some 110,000 clones, less than 95% seen once; the top ten hold around 4%. Time point of the sample: peripheral blood 6 weeks after treatment start. The source was PBMCs, collected around atezolizumab (anti-PD-L1) treatment. These receptors were taken from a man between 60 and 75 years old with urothelial cancer.

This clone was recorded a few times. The genes are TRBV6-5 and TRBJ1-1; tentatively, D is TRBD1 (6 bases). The V and J ends lost 6 bases and 4 bases respectively, with 12 bases between them. CDR1 and CDR2 (germline): MNHEY, SVGAGI. CDR3 length: 13 residues. The CDR3 region is CASRNTGTTEAFF. The CDR3 DNA reads TGTGCCAGCAGAAATACAGGGACCACTGAAGCTTTCTTT.

The chain links TRBV7-2 to TRBJ2-2, with D possibly being TRBD1 (7 bases). Trimming removed 1 base from V and 7 bases from J, with 13 bases in between. This CDR3 spans 15 amino acids. Germline CDR1 and CDR2: SGHTA and FQGNSA. CDR3 protein: CASSLVGRGDGELFF. The CDR3 DNA reads as TGTGCCAGCAGCTTAGTGGGCAGGGGGGACGGGGAGCTGTTTTTT.

The chain joins TRBV9 to TRBJ1-2, with D possibly TRBD1 on 6 matching bases. The length of the CDR3 is 15 residues. V was trimmed by 6 bases and J by 0 bases, leaving 15 bases between them. CDR1 and CDR2 from the germline V gene are SGDLS and YYNGEE. This CDR3 is CASTTGQGSNYGYTF. CDR3 nucleotides: TGTGCCAGCACCACAGGGCAGGGGTCTAACTATGGCTACACCTTC.

This chain joins TRBV7-2 and TRBJ2-7, with D possibly being TRBD2 (7 bases). Deletions cut 0 bases from V and 7 bases from J, with 10 bases between. Germline V gene sequence: CDR1 SGHTA, CDR2 FQGNSA. The CDR3 is made up of 13 amino acids. DNA of the CDR3: TGTGCCAGCAGCTTAGCGGGAGGGGGTGAGCAGTACTTC. It encodes CASSLAGGGEQYF.

This clone was seen more than once but under ten times. The chain joins TRBV19 to TRBJ2-4; possibly TRBD1 for D (6 bases). Germline CDR1 and CDR2: LNHDA and SQIVND (reference sequence). The CDR3 loop spans 17 amino acids. Trimming took off 5 bases at V and 0 bases at J, with 17 bases between the two ends. In DNA, the CDR3 is TGTGCCAGTAGTGCTAGACAGGACGCCTTAGCCAAAAACATTCAGTACTTC. Its protein is CASSARQDALAKNIQYF.

The chain uses TRBV6-1 and TRBJ1-1, with 8 bases matching TRBD1. The V gene's germline CDR1 is MNHNS and CDR2 SASEGT. This CDR3 is 13 amino acids long. Trimming removed 7 bases from V and 6 bases from J; junction bases left unmatched: 7. CDR3 in amino acids: CASTTGGRAEAFF. CDR3 bases: TGTGCCAGCACTACAGGGGGAAGGGCTGAAGCTTTCTTT.

The chain has TRBV4-2 and TRBJ1-1; the D gene is possibly TRBD1 (5 bases). V gave up 4 bases and J gave up 3 bases, with 12 bases separating them. The V gene's germline CDR1 is LGHNA and CDR2 YNFKEQ. This CDR3 is built from 14 residues. The CDR3 is CASSPWGEDTEAFF. The DNA of the CDR3 is TGTGCCAGCAGCCCCTGGGGGGAGGACACTGAAGCTTTCTTT.

The chain links TRBV21-1 to TRBJ2-7; TRBD2 is the table's D call and was not checked against the DNA. TRBV21-1 is tagged as a pseudogene. CDR3 length: 12 residues. CDR3: CASSKGAYEQYF. For the CDR3, the DNA is TGTGCCAGCAGCAAAGGAGCCTACGAGCAGTACTTC.

This clone was observed a handful of times. The chain employs TRBV30 and TRBJ1-5, with 10 positions matching TRBD1. V was pared by 5 bases and J by 2 bases, with 9 bases of the junction left unmatched. CDR3 length: 16 amino acids. CDR1 is GTSNPN and CDR2 is SVGIG in the germline V gene (reference sequence). The CDR3 DNA sequence: TGTGCCTGGTCTCGAACCGGGACAGGGGGCAATCAGCCCCAGCATTTT. This sequence encodes CAWSRTGTGGNQPQHF.

The chain is built from TRBV12-5 and TRBJ1-1; D gene unclear. Deletions cut 7 bases from V and 11 bases from J, with 14 bases between. The germline V gene has CDR1 LGHNT and CDR2 FRNRAP. The CDR3 runs to 11 residues. The chain's CDR3 is CASAELGRAFF. The CDR3, as DNA: TGTGCTAGTGCTGAACTCGGGAGGGCTTTCTTT.

CDR3 nucleotides: TGTGCCAGCAGCTTACAGGGGGTAAGGACTGAAGCTTTCTTT. Its translation: CASSLQGVRTEAFF. This chain uses TRBV7-2 with TRBJ1-1; TRBD1 matches at 7 bases. This CDR3 contains 14 residues. Germline V CDR1 and CDR2: SGHTA, FQGNSA. Germline trimming cut 2 bases from V and 5 bases from J; bases unmatched to any gene: 5. Filled out from reference TRBV7-2 and TRBJ1-1, the complete variable domain reads GAGVSQSPSNKVTEKGKDVELRCDPISGHTALYWYRQSLGQGLEFLIYFQGNSAPDKSGLPSDRFSAERTGGSVSTLTIQRTQQEDSAVYLCASSLQGVRTEAFFGQGTRLTVV.

The rearrangement uses TRBV5-4 and TRBJ2-7, with D possibly being TRBD2 (5 bases). V shed 4 bases and J shed 0 bases, with 14 bases lying between them. Germline V gives CDR1 SGHNT, CDR2 YYREEE (reference sequence). The CDR3 totals 15 residues. The CDR3 DNA follows: TGTGCCAGCAGCCAGAGGGCCCGCAACTCCTACGAGCAGTACTTC. Amino acids: CASSQRARNSYEQYF.

The V gene is TRBV5-5, the J gene TRBJ2-7, with TRBD1 as a possible D gene (6 bases). The length of the CDR3 is 12 residues. Trimming took off 4 bases at V and 4 bases at J, with 9 bases between the two ends. Germline V gene lookup returns CDR1 SGHKS and CDR2 YYEKEE (reference sequence). The CDR3 sequence is CASSPGQYEQYF. The CDR3 DNA follows: TGTGCCAGCAGCCCCGGACAGTACGAGCAGTACTTC.

The chain is built from TRBV11-3 and TRBJ2-3; 13 nucleotides match TRBD2. With V trimmed by 2 bases and J by 5 bases, 1 base remained unmatched. The CDR3 covers 15 residues. Germline V lookup: CDR1 SGHNT, CDR2 YENEEA. In nucleotides, the CDR3 is TGTGCCAGCAGCTTAACTAGCGGGAGGGGAGATACGCAGTATTTT. Translated, it gives CASSLTSGRGDTQYF.

The chain carries TRBV11-2 and TRBJ2-5, with 7 bases fitting TRBD1. The CDR3 consists of 13 residues. With 5 bases clipped from V and 3 bases from J, the junction kept 3 bases outside the gene matches. CDR1 is SGHAT and CDR2 is FQNNGV in the germline V gene. The CDR3 sequence is CASSKDREETQYF. The CDR3 DNA is TGTGCCAGCAGCAAAGACAGGGAAGAGACCCAGTACTTC. Full variable domain (remainder filled in from reference TRBV11-2 and TRBJ2-5): EAGVAQSPRYKIIEKRQSVAFWCNPISGHATLYWYQQILGQGPKLLIQFQNNGVVDDSQLPKDRFSAERLKGVDSTLKIQPAKLEDSAVYLCASSKDREETQYFGPGTRLLVL.

The chain joins TRBV6-6 to TRBJ2-5, with 8 bases fitting TRBD1. Germline trimming cut 8 bases from V and 5 bases from J; bases unmatched to any gene: 13. This CDR3 is 15 amino acids long. The germline V gene has CDR1 MNHNY and CDR2 SVGAGI (reference sequence). CDR3 loop: CASRTNQGAVETQYF. CDR3 DNA: TGTGCCAGCCGTACCAATCAGGGGGCGGTTGAGACCCAGTACTTC.

This chain connects TRBV4-3 to TRBJ1-2; D possibly corresponds to TRBD1 (6 bases). Germline V gene data show CDR1 as LGHNA and CDR2 as YSLEER. V was pared by 1 base and J by 5 bases, with 11 bases between. The CDR3 is made up of 14 amino acids. The CDR3 protein is CASSQGNREYGYTF. The CDR3 DNA reads as TGCGCCAGCAGCCAAGGGAACAGGGAATATGGCTACACCTTC.

V usage is TRBV19 and J usage is TRBJ1-1; 8 bases fit TRBD1. V lost 2 bases, J lost 7 bases, and 9 bases stayed unmatched. Germline V gives CDR1 LNHDA, CDR2 SQIVND (reference sequence). CDR3 length: 15 residues. CDR3 coding DNA: TGTGCCAGTAGTATAAGAGGAGCAGGGGGCAGTGAAGCTTTCTTT. It encodes CASSIRGAGGSEAFF.

This clone was seen more than once but under ten times. The chain carries TRBV10-3 and TRBJ2-7; a weak D match, TRBD2 (6 bases). Germline V gene data show CDR1 as ENHRY and CDR2 as SYGVKD. V was cut by 6 bases and J by 5 bases, with 11 bases left in between. There are 12 residues in the CDR3. This chain's CDR3 is CAIRGTLDEQYF. CDR3 bases: TGTGCCATCAGAGGGACTTTAGACGAGCAGTACTTC.

The V call is TRBV6-5, the J call TRBJ1-2; D not certain. The V end was cut by 0 bases, the J end by 5 bases, with 13 bases between. CDR3 size: 15 residues. In germline, CDR1 is MNHEY, CDR2 SVGAGI. CDR3 residues: CASSYSSLQIYGYTF. The DNA for the CDR3 is TGTGCCAGCAGTTACTCGTCTCTCCAGATTTATGGCTACACCTTC.

In the case of this clone: The sample holds other DNA sequences that translate to the same CDR3. This chain links TRBV2 with TRBJ1-1; 8 bases fit TRBD1. There are 13 residues in the CDR3. The J segment lost 2 bases and the V segment lost 6 bases, leaving 2 bases of the junction unmatched. Looked up from germline, CDR1 is SNHLY and CDR2 is FYNNEI. The CDR3 region has the DNA TGTGCCAGCAGCGGACAGGGAAACACTGAAGCTTTCTTT. Its translation: CASSGQGNTEAFF.

This rearrangement joins TRBV9 to TRBJ2-5, with D possibly TRBD2 on 5 matching bases. This CDR3 comprises 14 residues. Germline V CDR1 and CDR2: SGDLS, YYNGEE. Deletions cut 0 bases from V and 5 bases from J, with 11 bases between. The CDR3 spells CASSVGSRGETQYF. CDR3 coding DNA: TGTGCCAGCAGCGTAGGTTCGAGAGGGGAGACCCAGTACTTC.

The chain employs TRBV4-3 and TRBJ2-1; 10 bases agree with TRBD2. Germline loops: CDR1 LGHNA, CDR2 YSLEER. This CDR3 has 16 amino acids. V trimming: 1 base; J trimming: 3 bases; junction bases outside the gene matches: 3. The CDR3 bases are TGCGCCAGCAGCCAAGGTCTAGCGGGGGACTACAATGAGCAGTTCTTC. Protein sequence: CASSQGLAGDYNEQFF.

This CDR3 is CASSLDRQGTYEQYF. CDR3 nucleotides: TGTGCCAGCAGCTTAGATCGCCAGGGGACCTACGAGCAGTACTTC. The chain recombines TRBV13 with TRBJ2-7; weak D call: TRBD1 (6 bases). The CDR3 has 15 amino acids. Between the trimmed V and J ends, which lost 1 base and 2 bases, there was a span of 12 bases. Germline CDR1 PRHDT, CDR2 FYEKMQ (reference sequence).

The rearrangement links TRBV9 to TRBJ2-1, with TRBD2 matching over 11 bases. The CDR3 consists of 17 residues. After removal of 0 bases from V and 2 bases from J, the junction contained 4 bases not matched to a gene. In germline, CDR1 is SGDLS, CDR2 YYNGEE. CDR3 bases: TGTGCCAGCAGCGTAGGACTAGCGGGGACTACCTACAATGAGCAGTTCTTC. Translation gives CASSVGLAGTTYNEQFF.

The genes are TRBV4-2 and TRBJ2-1; perhaps TRBD2 as D (6 bases). Trimming removed 0 bases at V and 3 bases at J, with 6 bases between. The CDR3 totals 14 residues. Germline-derived CDR1 and CDR2 are LGHNA and YNFKEQ. The CDR3: CASSQDSGYNEQFF. CDR3 bases: TGTGCCAGCAGCCAAGATAGCGGCTACAATGAGCAGTTCTTC.